These T cell receptor beta chains were read from a single sample in a study of early T cells in non-severe SARS-CoV-2 infection. TCRdb reprocessed the 5' RACE reads with MiXCR, giving one entry per CDR3 protein. The top ten clones hold just over 20% of a sample with some 120,000 distinct CDR3 sequences, 15% of them seen once. Material for sequencing was whole blood. The source is an adult who was a healthcare worker with PCR-confirmed SARS-CoV-2 infection or an uninfected control (not recorded which). CDR3s include the opening cysteine and the closing phenylalanine or tryptophan. A D gene is named only where the DNA matches it firmly. Some rows mark clone size as missing; the rest say once, few, many or name a class of expanded clone.

size	J	D	length	V	CDR3	DNA
few	TRBJ2-1	-	17	TRBV3-1	CASSQASTPWGHNEQFF	TGTGCCAGCAGCCAAGCCTCTACCCCCTGGGGGCACAATGAGCAGTTCTTC
-	TRBJ1-1	-	14	TRBV6-2/TRBV6-3	CASSYSTARVEAFF	TGTGCCAGCAGTTACTCGACGGCGCGTGTTGAAGCTTTCTTT
few	TRBJ2-7	TRBD1	15	TRBV5-4	CASSVTGGLTYEQYF	TGTGCCAGCAGCGTAACAGGGGGACTTACCTACGAGCAGTACTTC
-	TRBJ2-7	TRBD1	15	TRBV5-1	CASSLWTGGTSEQYF	TGCGCCAGCAGCTTGTGGACAGGGGGCACCTCCGAGCAGTACTTC
few	TRBJ2-3	-	12	TRBV12-3/TRBV12-4	CASTEELDTQYF	TGTGCCAGCACTGAGGAGCTAGATACGCAGTATTTT
few	TRBJ1-1	-	14	TRBV12-3/TRBV12-4	CASTPGPSETEAFF	TGTGCCAGCACCCCAGGGCCCTCGGAAACTGAAGCTTTCTTT
-	TRBJ2-7	-	15	TRBV2	CASSERLLSSYEQYF	TGTGCCAGCAGTGAACGCCTTCTAAGCTCCTACGAGCAGTACTTC
-	TRBJ2-3	-	14	TRBV2	CASIESVLLDTQYF	TGTGCCAGCATAGAAAGCGTACTGTTGGATACGCAGTATTTT
few	TRBJ2-6	-	19	TRBV21-1	CASSPQRLAGGPGANVLTF	TGTGCCAGCAGCCCTCAGCGACTAGCGGGGGGACCTGGGGCCAACGTCCTGACTTTC
-	TRBJ2-3	-	12	TRBV5-1	CASSLEGHTQYF	TGCGCCAGCAGCTTGGAGGGACATACGCAGTATTTT
-	TRBJ1-1	-	13	TRBV5-1	CASSRETNTEAFF	TGCGCCAGCAGCCGGGAGACTAACACTGAAGCTTTCTTT
few	TRBJ2-5	TRBD1	12	TRBV29-1	CSGQGAQETQYF	TGCAGCGGGCAGGGGGCCCAAGAGACCCAGTACTTC
few	TRBJ2-5	-	11	TRBV20-1	CSALSQETQYF	TGCAGTGCCCTCTCTCAAGAGACCCAGTACTTC
few	TRBJ1-1	-	14	TRBV5-5	CASSQSYGYTEAFF	TGTGCCAGCAGCCAGTCTTACGGTTACACTGAAGCTTTCTTT
few	TRBJ2-1	TRBD1	16	TRBV7-9	CASSWYVGTVSNEQFF	TGTGCCAGCAGCTGGTACGTCGGGACAGTTAGCAATGAGCAGTTCTTC
-	TRBJ2-2	TRBD2	18	TRBV5-1	CASTRGSGGPNPAGELFF	TGCGCCAGCACTCGAGGTAGCGGGGGGCCAAACCCTGCCGGGGAGCTGTTTTTT
-	TRBJ1-4	-	15	TRBV12-3/TRBV12-4	CASSLLGGLGEKLFF	TGTGCCAGCAGTTTATTGGGGGGGCTGGGTGAAAAACTGTTTTTT
-	TRBJ2-1	-	16	TRBV9	CASSVGGSSSYNEQFF	TGTGCCAGCAGCGTAGGCGGCTCGAGCTCCTACAATGAGCAGTTCTTC
few	TRBJ1-2	-	12	TRBV2	CASNAGSYGYTF	TGTGCCAGCAACGCAGGGAGCTATGGCTACACCTTC
few	TRBJ2-5	TRBD2	15	TRBV12-3/TRBV12-4	CASSLWTSSGETQYF	TGTGCCAGCAGTTTATGGACTAGCTCTGGGGAGACCCAGTACTTC
few	TRBJ2-3	TRBD2	15	TRBV20-1	CSASASSGSTDTQYF	TGCAGTGCTTCGGCCTCTAGCGGGTCCACAGATACGCAGTATTTT
many	TRBJ1-4	-	14	TRBV18	CASSPRQLNEKLFF	TGTGCCAGCTCACCGCGTCAGCTTAATGAAAAACTGTTTTTT
-	TRBJ1-5	-	15	TRBV10-3	CAISELSGADQPQHF	TGTGCCATCAGTGAGTTGAGCGGGGCAGATCAGCCCCAGCATTTT
-	TRBJ1-6	-	12	TRBV15	CATRQDTSPLHF	TGTGCCACCCGACAGGACACTTCACCCCTCCACTTT
many	TRBJ2-1	TRBD1	13	TRBV29-1	CSVARGPYNEQFF	TGCAGCGTTGCGAGGGGGCCGTACAATGAGCAGTTCTTC
-	TRBJ2-3	TRBD1	17	TRBV11-1	CASSFLIRDRGTDTQYF	TGTGCCAGCAGCTTCCTAATCCGGGACAGGGGGACAGATACGCAGTATTTT
-	TRBJ2-2	TRBD2	16	TRBV6-2/TRBV6-3	CASSWGLAGNTGELFF	TGTGCCAGCAGCTGGGGACTAGCAGGGAACACCGGGGAGCTGTTTTTT
few	TRBJ2-2	-	15	TRBV4-2	CASSQESGVAGELFF	TGTGCCAGCAGCCAAGAATCCGGGGTGGCCGGGGAGCTGTTTTTT
-	TRBJ2-3	-	15	TRBV24-1	CATSDSRQLADTQYF	TGTGCCACCAGTGATTCCCGACAGTTGGCAGATACGCAGTATTTT
many	TRBJ2-2	-	14	TRBV20-1	CSAGGLSNTGELFF	TGCAGTGCTGGCGGACTGTCGAACACCGGGGAGCTGTTTTTT
-	TRBJ2-3	TRBD1	16	TRBV7-9	CASSLTGGTGTDTQYF	TGTGCCAGCAGCTTGACAGGGGGTACTGGCACAGATACGCAGTATTTT
-	TRBJ2-7	TRBD1	13	TRBV6-6	CASSGQGAGEQYF	TGTGCCAGCAGTGGGCAGGGGGCCGGCGAGCAGTACTTC
-	TRBJ2-3	-	15	TRBV4-1	CASSHPRGAGDTQYF	TGCGCCAGCAGCCACCCTAGGGGGGCGGGGGATACGCAGTATTTT
-	TRBJ2-5	TRBD2	14	TRBV2	CASSEVSGEETQYF	TGTGCCAGCAGTGAAGTTAGCGGGGAAGAGACCCAGTACTTC
-	TRBJ2-1	-	11	TRBV29-1	CSVESYNEQFF	TGCAGCGTTGAATCCTACAATGAGCAGTTCTTC
few	TRBJ1-1	TRBD1	14	TRBV7-2	CASSYHRGGTEAFF	TGTGCCAGCAGTTATCACAGGGGCGGCACTGAAGCTTTCTTT
many	TRBJ2-7	-	13	TRBV6-6	CASSRARDYEQYF	TGTGCCAGCAGTCGGGCTAGGGACTACGAGCAGTACTTC
-	TRBJ2-7	TRBD1	15	TRBV7-9	CASSFGQGGIYEQYF	TGTGCCAGCAGCTTCGGACAGGGCGGAATTTACGAGCAGTACTTC
-	TRBJ1-4	-	17	TRBV7-2	CASSLVGGGRTNEKLFF	TGTGCCAGCAGCTTAGTAGGCGGTGGGCGAACTAATGAAAAACTGTTTTTT
few	TRBJ2-7	-	17	TRBV11-2	CASSLANFGVPVTEQYF	TGTGCCAGCAGCTTAGCAAATTTCGGCGTCCCCGTTACCGAGCAGTACTTC
few	TRBJ1-1	-	14	TRBV2	CASSEAGGSTEAFF	TGTGCCAGCAGTGAAGCGGGGGGGTCCACTGAAGCTTTCTTT
-	TRBJ1-3	-	15	TRBV11-2	CASSLQQGTGNTIYF	TGTGCCAGCAGCTTACAACAGGGAACTGGAAACACCATATATTTT
-	TRBJ1-2	TRBD1	16	TRBV7-9	CASSTRTGGDDYGYTF	TGTGCCAGCAGCACCAGGACAGGGGGCGATGACTATGGCTACACCTTC
-	TRBJ2-1	TRBD2	15	TRBV5-1	CASNLAGGSYNEQFF	TGCGCCAGCAACCTAGCGGGGGGCTCCTACAATGAGCAGTTCTTC
-	TRBJ2-4	-	13	TRBV10-2	CASSGGKGNIQYF	TGCGCCAGCAGCGGGGGAAAGGGAAACATTCAGTACTTC
few	TRBJ2-1	-	12	TRBV6-6	CASSSGYNEQFF	TGTGCCAGCAGTTCTGGATACAATGAGCAGTTCTTC
few	TRBJ1-6	-	18	TRBV30	CAWGRISGSRTYNSPLHF	TGTGCCTGGGGGCGCATTTCGGGGAGTAGGACCTATAATTCACCCCTCCACTTT
few	TRBJ2-1	-	12	TRBV7-9	CASSLGEGRKFF	TGTGCCAGCAGCTTAGGGGAAGGGAGAAAGTTCTTC
few	TRBJ1-1	TRBD1	12	TRBV29-1	CSARDREVSAFF	TGCAGCGCCCGGGACAGGGAAGTTTCAGCTTTCTTT
-	TRBJ2-2	TRBD1	18	TRBV5-1	CASSLRPPGQGATGELFF	TGCGCCAGCAGCTTAAGGCCCCCGGGACAGGGGGCAACCGGGGAGCTGTTTTTT
-	TRBJ1-1	-	14	TRBV7-3	CASSLNGVNTEAFF	TGTGCCAGCAGCTTAAACGGGGTGAACACTGAAGCTTTCTTT
few	TRBJ1-2	-	14	TRBV5-4	CASSLSSRVSRYTF	TGTGCCAGCAGCTTGTCCAGCAGGGTCAGTCGCTACACCTTC
-	TRBJ1-1	-	14	TRBV2	CASSYLGEDTEAFF	TGTGCCAGCAGTTATTTGGGGGAGGACACTGAAGCTTTCTTT
many	TRBJ1-2	-	13	TRBV7-9	CASSPGSNYGYTF	TGTGCCAGCAGCCCAGGGAGTAACTATGGCTACACCTTC
-	TRBJ2-1	TRBD2	15	TRBV11-2	CASSYRTSDYNEQFF	TGTGCCAGCAGCTACCGGACTAGCGATTACAATGAGCAGTTCTTC
-	TRBJ2-6	-	18	TRBV18	CASSPPTRDAFGANVLIF	TGTGCCAGCTCACCACCCACCAGGGATGCATTTGGGGCCAACGTCCTGATTTTC
-	TRBJ1-2	-	15	TRBV7-8	CASSLVPGLQYGYTF	TGTGCCAGCAGCTTAGTTCCGGGCCTCCAATATGGCTACACCTTC
-	TRBJ1-5	-	14	TRBV20-1	CSARGEQGNQPQHF	TGCAGTGCTAGGGGGGAGCAGGGGAATCAGCCCCAGCATTTT
-	TRBJ2-7	-	11	TRBV20-1	CSVRGGDEQYF	TGCAGTGTCAGAGGGGGAGACGAGCAGTACTTC
-	TRBJ2-5	-	13	TRBV4-1	CASSQNMDWTQYF	TGCGCCAGCAGCCAAAACATGGATTGGACCCAGTACTTC